This T cell receptor beta chain was profiled in a study of vaccination effects on CD4 cells after COVID-19 (dated by TCRdb to between 2021 and 2024). As for the study more broadly: Participants received two doses of either the BNT162b2 or the mRNA-1273 mRNA SARS-CoV-2 vaccine. SARS-CoV-2 spike-specific CD4+ TCR repertoires from before and after mRNA vaccination were compared in COVID-19 convalescent patients and in infection-naive vaccine recipients. The full study included fewer than eleven COVID-19 convalescent patients and a few SARS-CoV-2-naive healthy vaccine recipients. Cultures from other donors in the study were sequenced with the Oncomine TCR Beta short-read assay on an Illumina iSeq 100.

Points the paper makes about the study in general: In healthy vaccine recipients, vaccine-induced clones were almost all SARS-CoV-2 mono-reactive, with only 1 of 255 being cross-reactive with common cold coronaviruses. Marked clonal contraction was observed in both infection-induced and vaccine-induced clones at late post-vaccination timepoints, consistent with waning T cell responses. Limitations of the study were the small number of convalescent patients and the absence of early post-infection timepoints.

The sample holds a few counts of this clone. It has no known antigen specificity. It has no much larger one-base neighbor in the sample; base qualities were not kept. The library was made by the immunoSEQ multiplex PCR assay. DNA from the CD4+ T cells that had been cultured and isolated underwent TCR beta CDR3 sequencing. The paper's data handling went like this. Non-productive TCR sequences were removed and reads were trimmed to the CDR3 region, keeping CDR3s of at least 7 amino acids. The MANAFEST web app was used to identify antigen-specific clonotypes by comparing expansion in peptide wells with expansion in reference cultures. For clones to be considered positive, expansion at FDR<0.05 versus reference and all other wells, an odds ratio above 5, and a frequency above 0.1% in two replicate wells were required. A clonotype was defined as cross-reactive if the clonotype was significantly expanded both in SARS-CoV-2 spike wells and in at least one common cold coronavirus spike condition. CDR3 similarity was assessed by Levenshtein distance with the stringdist R package, and unrooted trees were built with ape in R 3.6.1. The clones in this table, taken by TCRdb from immuneACCESS, are in-frame only. Not every clone is retained; where verified, under half of the shortfall comes from an unresolved V gene, and the cause of the rest is unknown. D and trimming come from the DNA, and the V and J calls and clone size come from that table. Present in this sample are approximately 30,000 clones, roughly 73% of which were seen just once. The ten largest account for approximately 20% of the sample.

To identify antigen-specific CD4+ T cell clonotypes by their expansion, the ViraFEST assay first stimulated PBMC with viral peptide pools and then applied TCR sequencing. After 10 days of culture, CD4+ T cells were isolated with the EasySep CD4+ T cell isolation kit. Negative nucleocapsid antibody results before and after vaccination confirmed that the healthy vaccine recipients had no prior SARS-CoV-2 infection. Over 1.5 million PBMC per well were cultured with about 9.6 ug/ml peptides in IMDM containing about 5% human AB serum, roughly 10 IU/ml IL-2 and gentamicin. Half of the culture medium was replaced with fresh IL-2-containing medium on days 3 and 7. Unless noted otherwise, every peptide stimulation condition was cultured in triplicate wells. Using Ficoll-Paque Plus gradient centrifugation, PBMC were separated from whole blood and then either used fresh or cryopreserved at -140C. The overlapping peptide pools covered the spike proteins of SARS-CoV-2 as well as those of the common cold coronaviruses HCoV-NL63, HCoV-OC43 and HCoV-229E. Genomic DNA was extracted from cultured CD4+ T cells with the QIAamp micro DNA kit.

The CDR3 spans 14 residues, from the cysteine through the phenylalanine. Only the CDR3 part of the read is kept: 42 bases, read in frame from the first base. The CDR1 and CDR2 encoded by the germline V gene are SGHTS and YDEGEE. The V end gives up 0 bases and the J end 5 bases, leaving 4 bases in the junction not matched to a gene. The chain uses TRBV5-8 and TRBJ1-1; 7 junctional bases match TRBD1. The sequence came from a human donor who received a COVID-19 vaccine. The material was CD4+ T cells from PBMCs cultured with HCoV-NL63 spike peptides, obtained before COVID-19 vaccination. The label giving this sample's cell subset or site can be read as: HCoV-NL63 spike overlapping peptide pool stimulation. The bases are TGTGCCAGCAGCTTGGACAGGGGAACGACTGAAGCTTTCTTT. It specifies CASSLDRGTTEAFF.